Included here is one T cell receptor (beta chain) sequence, with context. Its antigen is currently unknown. These data originate in a study of T cells in localized non-small cell lung cancer. This table comes from immunoSEQ multiplex PCR, and its TCRdb copy is limited to in-frame clones, with some not included. The sample has about 41,000 clones, around nine tenths seen once. Findings and caveats of the study: Highest T cell clonality was seen in uninvolved adjacent lung, surpassing that measured in tumor.

Germline CDR1 and CDR2: SGHTA and FQGNSA. V was pared by 4 bases and J by 7 bases, with 20 bases between. The CDR3 spans 15 residues. Specimen: peripheral blood, collected before any cancer treatment. This clonotype was obtained from a female donor of 60 years or more with stage I squamous cell lung carcinoma. The genes are TRBV7-2 and TRBJ2-7; no clear D. CDR3 in DNA: TGTGCCAGCAGCTCGACTGGATCCGGGTGGGGAGAGCAGTACTTC. Encoded protein: CASSSTGSGWGEQYF.